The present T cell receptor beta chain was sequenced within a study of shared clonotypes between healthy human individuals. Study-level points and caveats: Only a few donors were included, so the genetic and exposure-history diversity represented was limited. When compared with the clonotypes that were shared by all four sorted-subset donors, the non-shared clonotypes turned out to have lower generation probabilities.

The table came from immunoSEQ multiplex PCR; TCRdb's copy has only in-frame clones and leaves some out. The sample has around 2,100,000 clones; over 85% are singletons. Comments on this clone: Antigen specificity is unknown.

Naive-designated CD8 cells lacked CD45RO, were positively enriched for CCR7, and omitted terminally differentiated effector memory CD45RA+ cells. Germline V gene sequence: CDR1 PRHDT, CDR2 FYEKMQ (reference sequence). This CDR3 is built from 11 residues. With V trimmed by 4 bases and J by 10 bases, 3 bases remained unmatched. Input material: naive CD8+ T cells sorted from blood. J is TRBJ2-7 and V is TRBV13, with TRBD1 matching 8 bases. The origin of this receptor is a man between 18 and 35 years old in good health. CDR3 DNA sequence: TGTGCCAGCAGCTCTGGACAGGGACAGTACTTC. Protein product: CASSSGQGQYF. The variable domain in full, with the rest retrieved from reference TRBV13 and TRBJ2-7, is AAGVIQSPRHLIKEKRETATLKCYPIPRHDTVYWYQQGPGQDPQFLISFYEKMQSDKGSIPDRFSAQQFSDYHSELNMSSLELGDSALYFCASSSGQGQYFGPGTRLTVT.